The clone carrying this T cell receptor (beta chain) was observed many times. Antigen: not known. It was with unique molecular identifiers that the TCRbeta library was prepared. TCRdb re-derived calls from the PCR reads in MiXCR, one entry per CDR3 protein. The sample has approximately 70,000 distinct CDR3 sequences; approximately 4.4% are singletons. This record comes from a study of T-cell reconstitution after alpha-beta-depleted transplantation in children. Notes on the study in general: Several hundred expanded graft clones reportedly supplied alpha-beta T cells about two months after transplant. Hyperexpanded clones declined; after one year, newly produced T cells mostly supplied diversity. Recipient T cells and thymic progenitors that survived were the source of the high TCRbeta diversity seen at day 60 in some patients.

The CDR3 is 15 residues long. The clonotype was recovered from a boy in the first two years of life who had a stem cell transplant for acute myeloid leukemia, so the T cells may come from the graft donor. Material: PBMCs, mostly from graft donor cells, obtained 180 days after TCRalphabeta/CD19-depleted stem cell transplant. This rearrangement joins TRBV21-1 to TRBJ1-5; the table names TRBD1, a call not compared with the DNA. TRBV21-1 represents a pseudogene. In nucleotides, the CDR3 is TGTGCCAGCACTAAAACGGCAGGACAGGATCAGCCCCAGCATTTT. It encodes CASTKTAGQDQPQHF.